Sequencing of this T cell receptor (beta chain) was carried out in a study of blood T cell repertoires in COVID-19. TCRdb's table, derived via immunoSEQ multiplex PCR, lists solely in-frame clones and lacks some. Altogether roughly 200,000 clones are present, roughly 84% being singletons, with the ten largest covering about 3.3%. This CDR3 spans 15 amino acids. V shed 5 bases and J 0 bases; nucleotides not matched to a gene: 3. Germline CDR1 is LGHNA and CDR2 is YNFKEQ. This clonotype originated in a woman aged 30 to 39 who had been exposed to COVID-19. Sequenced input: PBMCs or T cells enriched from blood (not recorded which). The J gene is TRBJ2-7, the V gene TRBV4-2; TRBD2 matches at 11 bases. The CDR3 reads CASSFSGGDSYEQYF. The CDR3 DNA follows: TGTGCCAGCAGCTTTAGCGGGGGGGACTCCTACGAGCAGTACTTC.